This TCR beta chain was documented in a study of shared clonotypes between healthy human individuals. This clone has just one count. Its target is unknown. Into CD45RA+ naive and CD45RA-negative memory subsets, the CD4+ cells were split. Findings and limits, study-wide: Few donors restricted represented genetic and exposure-history diversity. Among donors, sharing of clonotypes was expected to be affected by sequencing depth.

V dropped 2 bases and J dropped 2 bases, with 7 bases sitting between them. Germline loops: CDR1 SGHTA, CDR2 FQGTGA. The CDR3 is 15 residues long. The assay was run at deep level. TCRdb keeps only in-frame clones here, not all; method: immunoSEQ multiplex PCR. The sample records about a million clones, around three quarters being singletons. The receptor comes from a man aged 18 to 29 in good health. V usage is TRBV7-3 and J usage is TRBJ1-6; D might be TRBD1 (5 bases). Sequencing was carried out using memory CD4+ T cells sorted from blood. Stated subset: CD45RA-negative fraction. The chain's CDR3 is CASSLQGPYNSPLHF. The CDR3 DNA sequence: TGTGCCAGCAGCTTACAGGGCCCCTATAATTCACCCCTCCACTTT.